Listed below are T cell receptor beta chains from one sample, sequenced in a study of CD8+ T cells in alopecia areata. The table came from immunoSEQ multiplex PCR; TCRdb's copy has only in-frame clones and leaves some out. Of about 210,000 clones in the sample, around two fifths were seen once. Material: CD4+ T cells sorted from blood, obtained around week 36, from a patient treated with tofacitinib. The receptors derive from a human donor with alopecia areata. Each CDR3 is given with its conserved first and last residue. A D gene is named only where the DNA matches it firmly. Expanded clones are given a class, and other clones once, few, many or no size at all.

TGTGCCAGCAGCCGTAAGGGGGGAGACCACTATGGCTACACCTTC | CASSRKGGDHYGYTF | once | TRBV5-4 | . | TRBJ1-2
TGTGCCAGCAGCTTAGAGACCTTACCGATCTATGGCTACACCTTC | CASSLETLPIYGYTF | . | TRBV7-2 | . | TRBJ1-2
TGTGCCAGTATGCCCAAAGTGAACACCGGGGAGCTGTTTTTT | CASMPKVNTGELFF | . | TRBV19 | . | TRBJ2-2
TGTGCCAGCAGTGGTACCGCAGGCTCCGGGGAGCTGTTTTTT | CASSGTAGSGELFF | once | TRBV25-1 | . | TRBJ2-2
TGTGCCAGTAGTATTCCGGGAGAGACCCAGTACTTC | CASSIPGETQYF | few | TRBV19 | . | TRBJ2-5
TGTGCCTGGAACGGACAGTCAAACTATGGCTACACCTTC | CAWNGQSNYGYTF | . | TRBV30 | . | TRBJ1-2
TGCAGCGTTGAAGAGTCGCGGGGAATCCAAGAGACCCAGTACTTC | CSVEESRGIQETQYF | few | TRBV29-1 | . | TRBJ2-5
TGTGCCAGCAGTCCCCCGGGAGGACAAGAGACCCAGTACTTC | CASSPPGGQETQYF | . | TRBV6-6 | TRBD2 | TRBJ2-5
TGTGCCAGCAGCTTAGCCAGGGGGCCTGGCGGGGAGCTGTTTTTT | CASSLARGPGGELFF | . | TRBV7-7 | TRBD1 | TRBJ2-2
TGTGCCAGCTCACCCACAGGGGGAGAGACCCAGTACTTC | CASSPTGGETQYF | . | TRBV18 | TRBD1 | TRBJ2-5
TGCAGCGTCCAGAGGGGTACAAGCTCTGGAAACACCATATATTTT | CSVQRGTSSGNTIYF | . | TRBV29-1 | . | TRBJ1-3
TGTGCCATCAGTGAGTCTTCGGGGACAACCAGTGGCTACACCTTC | CAISESSGTTSGYTF | . | TRBV10-3 | . | TRBJ1-2
TGTGCCAGCACCCCTGTGTCGCAGGGCAATCAGCCCCAGCATTTT | CASTPVSQGNQPQHF | many | TRBV28 | . | TRBJ1-5
TGCGCCAGCAGCTTGGTTGCGGGAGGAGCCAATGAGCAGTTCTTC | CASSLVAGGANEQFF | many | TRBV5-1 | TRBD2 | TRBJ2-1
TGTGCCAGCATCACTAGTGGGTTAACCGGGGAGCTGTTTTTT | CASITSGLTGELFF | few | TRBV6-1 | . | TRBJ2-2
TGTGCCAGCGGCGGGAACTCCTACGAGCAGTACTTC | CASGGNSYEQYF | few | TRBV2 | . | TRBJ2-7